The 19 T cell receptor beta chains listed next were all sequenced from one sample in a study of beta chain features in type 1 diabetes. Expressed TCRB transcripts were sequenced after all isolated RNA was converted to cDNA. Clones were sequenced by immunoSEQ multiplex PCR, and TCRdb holds only the in-frame ones, with some missing. The sample records 970,000 or so clones, roughly 17% being singletons. Material for sequencing was naive CD4+ T cells from blood. These receptors all stem from a young woman in good health.

The V call is TRBV28, the J call TRBJ2-7; D gene unclear. The CDR3 contains 13 residues. Trimming shortened V by 3 bases and J by 2 bases, and 8 bases separated the two germline ends. Germline V lookup: CDR1 MDHEN, CDR2 SYDVKM. The DNA for the CDR3 is TGTGCCAGCAGTTTTCCCCTCACCTACGAGCAGTACTTC. It is translated as CASSFPLTYEQYF. The full variable domain, completed using reference TRBV28 and TRBJ2-7, is DVKVTQSSRYLVKRTGEKVFLECVQDMDHENMFWYRQDPGLGLRLIYFSYDVKMKEKGDIPEGYSVSREKKERFSLILESASTNQTSMYLCASSFPLTYEQYFGPGTRLTVT.

The chain is built from TRBV10-3 and TRBJ2-7; maybe TRBD1 (6 bases). The CDR3 runs 13 residues. Germline-derived CDR1 and CDR2 are ENHRY and SYGVKD. V was clipped by 11 bases and J by 1 base, with 15 bases between them. The CDR3 loop is CACGRGESYEQYF. The CDR3 DNA reads TGTGCCTGCGGCAGGGGTGAATCCTACGAGCAGTACTTC.

This sequence joins TRBV7-8 and TRBJ2-1, with D possibly being TRBD2 (6 bases). The CDR3 is 15 amino acids. Deletions cut 1 base from V and 5 bases from J, with 12 bases between. The germline V gene encodes CDR1 SGHVS and CDR2 FQNEAQ. The CDR3 here is CASSLGLRRDNEQFF. The CDR3 nucleotides are TGTGCCAGCAGCTTAGGTCTACGGAGGGACAATGAGCAGTTCTTC.

This clone has only a few counts. The J gene is TRBJ2-7, the V gene TRBV28; D is tentatively TRBD1 or TRBD2 (7 bases each). Germline CDR1 MDHEN, CDR2 SYDVKM. Trimming stripped 1 base from V and 11 bases from J, with 15 bases between. CDR3 length: 13 amino acids. DNA of the CDR3: TGTGCCAGCAGTTTATTATGGGGGGGACAGAAGTACTTC. Its translation: CASSLLWGGQKYF.

V gene TRBV2 combines with J gene TRBJ2-5; the D is unclear. The length of the CDR3 is 15 residues. CDR1 is SNHLY, CDR2 FYNNEI, per germline. The V and J ends lost 7 bases and 1 base respectively, with 16 bases between them. The CDR3 nucleotides read TGTGCCAGCAAACCGGGCCCCTACCCCCAAGAGACCCAGTACTTC. This gives the protein CASKPGPYPQETQYF. The complete variable domain, with remaining parts taken from reference TRBV2 and TRBJ2-5, reads EPEVTQTPSHQVTQMGQEVILRCVPISNHLYFYWYRQILGQKVEFLVSFYNNEISEKSEIFDDQFSVERPDGSNFTLKIRSTKLEDSAMYFCASKPGPYPQETQYFGPGTRLLVL.

The gene calls are TRBV4-2 and TRBJ2-5; D gene ambiguous. Trimming removed 0 bases at V and 2 bases at J, with 4 bases between. This CDR3 region has 13 residues. Germline-derived CDR1 and CDR2 are LGHNA and YNFKEQ. The CDR3 loop is CASSQDLQETQYF. CDR3 coding DNA: TGTGCCAGCAGCCAAGATTTGCAAGAGACCCAGTACTTC.

This clone has a handful of counts. This chain connects TRBV10-3 to TRBJ2-3; no reliable D call. This CDR3 has 17 residues. From germline, CDR1 is ENHRY and CDR2 SYGVKD. V lost 2 bases, J lost 6 bases, and 21 bases lay in between. Here the CDR3 reads CAISEPPGRPQVDTQYF. DNA of the CDR3: TGTGCCATCAGTGAGCCCCCGGGCAGGCCCCAGGTGGATACGCAGTATTTT.

In nucleotides, the CDR3 is TGTGCCAGCAGCCGGACTGGGGCCTCCTACAATGAGCAGTTCTTC. It codes for CASSRTGASYNEQFF. The rearrangement links TRBV9 to TRBJ2-1; TRBD1 or TRBD2 may be the D gene (5 bases each). The V end was cut by 4 bases, the J end by 0 bases, with 11 bases between. Germline V gene sequence: CDR1 SGDLS, CDR2 YYNGEE. There are 15 residues in the CDR3.

A few counts support this clone. The chain is built from TRBV19 and TRBJ2-5, with a tentative D call TRBD1 (8 bases). CDR1 LNHDA and CDR2 SQIVND come from the germline V gene (reference sequence). V shed 5 bases and J shed 10 bases, with 23 bases lying between them. This CDR3 is 15 amino acids long. CDR3 sequence (DNA): TGTGCCAGTAGTGGGACCGGGACAGGAGGGGGGGTCCAGTACTTC. Translated, it gives CASSGTGTGGGVQYF.

This rearrangement joins TRBV7-9 to TRBJ2-3; D not certain. V lost 7 bases and J lost 2, with 13 bases in between. The CDR3 is made up of 14 amino acids. Germline CDR1 and CDR2: SEHNR and FQNEAQ (reference sequence). CDR3 region: CASNNRGNTDTQYF. CDR3 sequence (DNA): TGTGCCAGCAACAACAGAGGTAACACAGATACGCAGTATTTT. The full variable domain, with the rest looked up from reference TRBV7-9 and TRBJ2-3, is DTGVSQNPRHKITKRGQNVTFRCDPISEHNRLYWYRQTLGQGPEFLTYFQNEAQLEKSRLLSDRFSAERPKGSFSTLEIQRTEQGDSAMYLCASNNRGNTDTQYFGPGTRLTVL.

In this sample, this clone turned up a few times. The V and J genes are TRBV7-2 and TRBJ2-7, with TRBD2 matching 7 bases. The J segment lost 2 bases and the V segment lost 7 bases, leaving 8 bases of the junction unmatched. Per germline, CDR1 SGHTA and CDR2 FQGNSA. The CDR3 runs to 14 residues. The CDR3 protein is CASKLAQLAYEQYF. The CDR3 nucleotides read TGTGCCAGCAAACTAGCGCAGTTAGCCTACGAGCAGTACTTC.

The gene calls are TRBV6-5 and TRBJ2-7; D remains unclear. The ends were cut back, 5 bases at V and 0 bases at J, with 8 bases in the middle. This CDR3 region has 13 residues. CDR1 and CDR2 (germline): MNHEY, SVGAGI. CDR3 loop: CASSEQPSYEQYF. CDR3 sequence (DNA): TGTGCCAGCAGTGAGCAGCCCTCCTACGAGCAGTACTTC.

The chain joins TRBV28 to TRBJ1-2; 7 bases agree with TRBD1. J was trimmed by 4 bases and V by 3 bases; bases with no gene match: 5. The germline V gene has CDR1 MDHEN and CDR2 SYDVKM. This CDR3 has 14 amino acids. CDR3 DNA sequence: TGTGCCAGCAGTTTGAGTGACAGGGCCTATGGCTACACCTTC. It codes for CASSLSDRAYGYTF.

The genes are TRBV28 and TRBJ2-3; the D gene is possibly TRBD2 (6 bases). CDR1 is MDHEN and CDR2 is SYDVKM in the germline V gene. With 5 bases removed from V and 7 bases from J, the gap between germline ends came to 19 bases. This CDR3 spans 15 amino acids. CDR3 region: CASSPAGTLGYTQYF. The CDR3 nucleotides are TGTGCCAGCAGTCCCGCCGGGACTTTGGGGTATACGCAGTATTTT.

V and J are TRBV7-3 and TRBJ2-1; TRBD2 matches 13 bases. Germline V gives CDR1 SGHTA, CDR2 FQGTGA. The CDR3 is made up of 16 amino acids. V lost 5 bases, J lost 3 bases, and 4 bases stayed unmatched. The CDR3 nucleotides read TGTGCCAGCAGCCCTCGGACTAGCGGGGGCTACAATGAGCAGTTCTTC. It codes for CASSPRTSGGYNEQFF.

The rearrangement joins TRBV9 to TRBJ2-5; 10 bases are shared with TRBD1. This CDR3 has 15 residues. V shed 1 base and J 3 bases; nucleotides not matched to a gene: 3. The V gene's germline CDR1 is SGDLS and CDR2 YYNGEE. The CDR3 sequence is CASSVLGTGEETQYF. The CDR3 DNA sequence: TGTGCCAGCAGCGTACTAGGGACAGGGGAAGAGACCCAGTACTTC.

The chain employs TRBV19 and TRBJ2-7; D gene uncertain. CDR1 is LNHDA and CDR2 is SQIVND in the germline V gene (reference sequence). V lost 8 bases and J lost 7, with 12 bases in between. The length of the CDR3 is 11 residues. The CDR3 here is CASPPTWEQYF. The CDR3 DNA reads as TGTGCCAGTCCTCCAACTTGGGAGCAGTACTTC.

This clone was picked up a small number of times. The chain links TRBV27 to TRBJ2-3; tentatively, D is TRBD2 (6 bases). Trimming took 2 bases from V and 3 from J, leaving 15 bases between them. Germline values: CDR1 MNHEY, CDR2 SMNVEV (reference sequence). The CDR3 totals 16 residues. The CDR3, as DNA: TGTGCCAGCAGTTTACTACGGGAGATTCAGACAGATACGCAGTATTTT. Amino acid sequence: CASSLLREIQTDTQYF.

This clone has just a few counts. CDR3: CASGERDSYGYTF. Written as DNA, the CDR3 is TGTGCCAGCGGAGAACGGGACAGTTATGGCTACACCTTC. The rearrangement joins TRBV6-6 to TRBJ1-2; 7 positions agree with TRBD1. Looked up from germline, CDR1 is MNHNY and CDR2 is SVGAGI (reference sequence). V shed 8 bases, J shed 5 bases, and the junction held 8 bases outside the gene matches. This CDR3 is built from 13 residues.